Below, one TCR beta chain is given with its context. Antigen: not known. Sequencing was performed with immunoSEQ multiplex PCR; in TCRdb, only in-frame clones are kept and a portion is missing. The sample includes tens of thousands of clones, under 80% of them seen just once. The source of the sample is a study of vaccination effects on CD4 cells after COVID-19. CD4+ T cell isolation took place after about nine days of culture. Two doses of either BNT162b2 or mRNA-1273 were given to each participant. Study results and limitations: In the late period after vaccination, infection- and vaccine-induced clones contracted markedly.

This TCR came from a human donor who received a COVID-19 vaccine. The specimen comprised CD4+ T cells from PBMCs cultured without peptide, sampled after COVID-19 vaccination.

Written as DNA, the CDR3 is TGTGCCACCAGCAGGGATTTTGGTAATTCACCCCTCCACTTT. Translating it yields CATSRDFGNSPLHF. The J gene is TRBJ1-6, the V gene TRBV15; D gene unclear. V gave up 3 bases and J gave up 6 bases, with 9 bases separating them. CDR3 length: 14 residues. CDR1 is LNHNV and CDR2 is YYDKDF in the germline V gene (reference sequence). Full variable domain (remainder filled in from reference TRBV15 and TRBJ1-6): DAMVIQNPRYQVTQFGKPVTLSCSQTLNHNVMYWYQQKSSQAPKLLFHYYDKDFNNEADTPDNFQSRRPNTSFCFLDIRSPGLGDTAMYLCATSRDFGNSPLHFGNGTRLTVT.